The following is a T cell receptor beta chain sequence with its context. In this sample, this clonotype turned up a few times. Its antigen is not yet known. Base-call qualities are not available, and no considerably larger clone is one nucleotide away. The entry originates in a study of human T cells and chemical hapten exposure (dated by TCRdb to the early 2020s). For context, the study as a whole: Libraries were pooled for sequencing, and variation in per-sample TCR yields was attributed mainly to small differences in library volumes within the pool. This study followed changes in the peripheral blood TCR repertoire in vivo during primary and secondary sensitization of alopecia patients to the hapten diphenylcyclopropenone (DPC).

Study-wide findings and limitations: Repeated subsampling changed both the strength of the expansion versus patch-test correlation and the threshold at which that correlation became significant. No change with DPC sensitization was found in the number of TCRs above 1 in 1000 frequency, and no evidence of global repertoire structure alterations was found.

During library preparation, unique molecular identifiers were attached to individual cDNA molecules so that TCRs could be counted quantitatively and reproducibly. Both TCR alpha and TCR beta chains were sequenced from each blood RNA sample. The study's own analysis went as follows. The median number of TCRs per sample was some 100,000, ranging from about 23,224 to 690,600. The Decombinator software suite was used to annotate the V, J and CDR3 of the TCR reads. For PS versus PT1 abundance plots, all samples were subsampled to the same number of TCRs (28,000). TCRs were defined as expanded if absent before sensitization and observed at least eight times at the 2-week time point. In TCRdb, the public reads were trimmed at Q25 with fastp and aligned with MiXCR, with productive beta chains retained. Duplicate CDR3 protein sequences are folded into a single record with the most common DNA and genes. The V and J calls here are based on TCRdb, not the publication. Here the sample has around 120,000 distinct CDR3 sequences; 8.5% to 9% occur a single time. The biggest ten clones account for just over 1.4% of the sample.

Unfractionated whole blood was collected in Tempus Blood RNA tubes, and total RNA was extracted from that blood. Five or six healthy volunteers served as TCR sequencing controls and were bled at day 0, 2 weeks and 6 weeks. Sequencing was carried out using whole blood. This clonotype was sampled from a human donor in good health. Some clones in this sample may be carry-over from other donors' samples. Donor details come from another sample of the same person, matched by shared clones.

The CDR3 here reads CASSQAGEGDTQYF. The nucleotides are TGCGCCAGCAGCCAAGCTGGGGAAGGAGATACGCAGTATTTT. In this chain, TRBV4-3 is recombined with TRBJ2-3; the D gene cannot be named for sure. As encoded in the germline V gene, CDR1 is LGHNA while CDR2 is YSLEER. Between the V and J ends, shortened by 1 base and 5 bases respectively, the junction contains 10 bases. Including cysteine and phenylalanine, the CDR3 has 14 amino acids. Left in the record is the CDR3 DNA by itself, 42 bases read in frame from the first base.